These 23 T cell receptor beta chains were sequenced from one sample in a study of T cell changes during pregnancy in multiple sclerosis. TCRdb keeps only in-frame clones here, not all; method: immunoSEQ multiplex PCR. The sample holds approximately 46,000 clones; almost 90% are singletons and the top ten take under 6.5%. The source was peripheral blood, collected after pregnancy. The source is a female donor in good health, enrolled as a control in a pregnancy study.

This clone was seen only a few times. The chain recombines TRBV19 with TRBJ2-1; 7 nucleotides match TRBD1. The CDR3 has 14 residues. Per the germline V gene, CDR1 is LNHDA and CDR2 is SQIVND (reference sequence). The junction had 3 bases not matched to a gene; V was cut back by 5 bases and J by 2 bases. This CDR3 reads CASSRGQAYNEQFF. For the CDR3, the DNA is TGTGCCAGTAGTCGCGGACAGGCCTACAATGAGCAGTTCTTC.

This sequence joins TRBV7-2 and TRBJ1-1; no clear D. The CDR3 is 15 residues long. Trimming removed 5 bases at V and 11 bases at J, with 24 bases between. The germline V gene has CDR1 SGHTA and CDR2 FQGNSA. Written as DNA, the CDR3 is TGTGCCAGCAGCGTGGTCGTGGTAGGAGGGCTAGGTGCTTTCTTT. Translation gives CASSVVVVGGLGAFF.

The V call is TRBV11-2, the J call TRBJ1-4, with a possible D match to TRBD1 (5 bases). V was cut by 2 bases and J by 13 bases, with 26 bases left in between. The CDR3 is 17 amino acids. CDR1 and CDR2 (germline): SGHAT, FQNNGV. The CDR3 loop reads CASSLIGASSAIDRLFF. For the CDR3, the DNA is TGTGCCAGCAGCTTAATAGGTGCCAGCAGCGCCATTGACAGACTGTTTTTT.

The CDR3 reads CASSLSGDSNQPQHF. In nucleotides, the CDR3 is TGTGCCAGCAGCCTGTCAGGGGATAGCAATCAGCCCCAGCATTTT. This chain connects TRBV7-9 to TRBJ1-5; a possible D gene is TRBD1 (6 bases). The ends were cut back, 5 bases at V and 0 bases at J, with 11 bases in the middle. CDR3 length equals 15 residues. Germline V lookup: CDR1 SEHNR, CDR2 FQNEAQ (reference sequence).

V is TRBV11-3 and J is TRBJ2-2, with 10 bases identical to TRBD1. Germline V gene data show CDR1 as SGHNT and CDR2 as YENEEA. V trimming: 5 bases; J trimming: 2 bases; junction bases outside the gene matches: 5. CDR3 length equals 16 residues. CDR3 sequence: CASSKQTGGNTGELFF. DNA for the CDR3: TGTGCCAGCAGCAAGCAGACAGGGGGCAACACCGGGGAGCTGTTTTTT.

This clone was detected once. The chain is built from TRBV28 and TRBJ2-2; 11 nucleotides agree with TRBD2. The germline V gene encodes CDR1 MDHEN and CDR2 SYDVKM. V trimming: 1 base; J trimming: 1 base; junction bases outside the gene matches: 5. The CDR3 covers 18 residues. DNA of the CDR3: TGTGCCAGCAGTTTATTTAGCGGGGGGGCTATGAACACCGGGGAGCTGTTTTTT. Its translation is CASSLFSGGAMNTGELFF.

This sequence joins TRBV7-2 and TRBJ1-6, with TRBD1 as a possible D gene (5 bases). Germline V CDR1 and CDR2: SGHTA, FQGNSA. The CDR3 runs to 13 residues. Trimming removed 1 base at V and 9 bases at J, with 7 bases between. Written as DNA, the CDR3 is TGTGCCAGCAGCTTAGGTCAGGGTTCACCCCTCCACTTT. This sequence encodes CASSLGQGSPLHF.

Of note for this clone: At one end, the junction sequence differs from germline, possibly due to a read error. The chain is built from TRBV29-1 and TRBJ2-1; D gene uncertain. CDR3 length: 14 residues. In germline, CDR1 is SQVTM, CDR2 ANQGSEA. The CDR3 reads CSVEELVALDEQFF. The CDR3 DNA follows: TGCAGCGTCGAAGAATTGGTAGCCCTAGATGAGCAGTTCTTC.

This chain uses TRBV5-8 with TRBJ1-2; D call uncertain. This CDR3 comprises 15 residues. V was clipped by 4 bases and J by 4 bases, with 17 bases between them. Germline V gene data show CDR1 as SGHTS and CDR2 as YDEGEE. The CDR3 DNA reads TGTGCCAGCAGCCGCTCGGGAGAACTGCCCTATGGCTACACCTTC. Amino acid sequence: CASSRSGELPYGYTF.

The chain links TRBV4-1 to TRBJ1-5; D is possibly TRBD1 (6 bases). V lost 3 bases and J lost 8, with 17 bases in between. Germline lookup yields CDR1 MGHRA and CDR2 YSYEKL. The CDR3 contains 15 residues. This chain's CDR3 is CASSHLYRDIEPQHF. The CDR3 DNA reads TGCGCCAGCAGCCACTTGTACCGGGACATCGAGCCCCAGCATTTT.

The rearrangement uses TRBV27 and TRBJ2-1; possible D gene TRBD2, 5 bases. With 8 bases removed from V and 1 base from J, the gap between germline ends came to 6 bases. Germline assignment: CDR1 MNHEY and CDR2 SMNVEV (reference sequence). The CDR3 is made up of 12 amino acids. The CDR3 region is CASEGSYNEQFF. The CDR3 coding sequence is TGTGCCAGCGAGGGATCCTACAATGAGCAGTTCTTC.

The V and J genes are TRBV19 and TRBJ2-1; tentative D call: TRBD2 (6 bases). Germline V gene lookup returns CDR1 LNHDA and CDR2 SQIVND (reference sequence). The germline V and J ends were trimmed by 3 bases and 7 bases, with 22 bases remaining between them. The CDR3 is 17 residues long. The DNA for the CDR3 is TGTGCCAGTAGTATTAATGAAAGGGTGGGTGGGGGGAATGAGCAGTTCTTC. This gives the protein CASSINERVGGGNEQFF. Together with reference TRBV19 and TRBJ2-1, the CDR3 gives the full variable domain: DGGITQSPKYLFRKEGQNVTLSCEQNLNHDAMYWYRQDPGQGLRLIYYSQIVNDFQKGDIAEGYSVSREKKESFPLTVTSAQKNPTAFYLCASSINERVGGGNEQFFGPGTRLTVL.

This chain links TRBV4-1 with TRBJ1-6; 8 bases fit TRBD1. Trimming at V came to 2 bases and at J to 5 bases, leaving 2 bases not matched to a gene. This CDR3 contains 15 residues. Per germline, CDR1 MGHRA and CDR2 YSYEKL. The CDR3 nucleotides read TGCGCCAGCAGCCAACCGGACAGGGATAATTCACCCCTCCACTTT. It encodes CASSQPDRDNSPLHF.

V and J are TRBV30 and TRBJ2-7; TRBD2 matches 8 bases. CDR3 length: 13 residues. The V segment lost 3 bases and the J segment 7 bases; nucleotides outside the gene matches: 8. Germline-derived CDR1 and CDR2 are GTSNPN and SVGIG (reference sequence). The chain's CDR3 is CAWSGLAGGEQYF. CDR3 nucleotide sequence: TGTGCCTGGAGCGGACTAGCAGGCGGGGAGCAGTACTTC.

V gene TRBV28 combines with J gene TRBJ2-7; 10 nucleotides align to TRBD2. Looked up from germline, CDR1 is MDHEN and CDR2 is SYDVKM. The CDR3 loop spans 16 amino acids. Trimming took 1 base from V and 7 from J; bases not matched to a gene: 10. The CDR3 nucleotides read TGTGCCAGCAGTTTATTTCGAGCGGGAGGGCCGAGGGAGCAGTACTTC. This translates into CASSLFRAGGPREQYF.

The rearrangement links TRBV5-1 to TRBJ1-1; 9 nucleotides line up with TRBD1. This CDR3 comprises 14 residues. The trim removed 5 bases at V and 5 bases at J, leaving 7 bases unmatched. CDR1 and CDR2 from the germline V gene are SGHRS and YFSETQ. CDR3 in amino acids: CASRTQGAGTEAFF. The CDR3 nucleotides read TGCGCCAGCAGGACACAGGGGGCAGGAACTGAAGCTTTCTTT.

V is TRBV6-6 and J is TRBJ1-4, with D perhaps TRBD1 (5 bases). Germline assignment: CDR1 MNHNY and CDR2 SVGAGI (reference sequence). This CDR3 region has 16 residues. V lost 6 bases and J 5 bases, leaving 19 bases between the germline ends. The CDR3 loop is CASRETRARGNEKLFF. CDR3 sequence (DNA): TGTGCCAGCAGAGAAACCCGGGCCCGGGGGAATGAAAAACTGTTTTTT.

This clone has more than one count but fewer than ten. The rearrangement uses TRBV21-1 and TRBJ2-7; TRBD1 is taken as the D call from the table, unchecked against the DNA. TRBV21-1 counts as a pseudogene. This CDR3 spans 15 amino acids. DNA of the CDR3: TGTGCCAGCAGCAAAGGGGGACAGGGGGTCGACGAGCAGTACTTC. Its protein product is CASSKGGQGVDEQYF.

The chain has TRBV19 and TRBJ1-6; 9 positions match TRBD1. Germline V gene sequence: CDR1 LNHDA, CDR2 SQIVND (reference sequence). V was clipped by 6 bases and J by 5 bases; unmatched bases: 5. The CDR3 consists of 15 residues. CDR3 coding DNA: TGTGCCAGTAGCTGGACAGGGGAGGATAATTCACCCCTCCACTTT. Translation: CASSWTGEDNSPLHF.

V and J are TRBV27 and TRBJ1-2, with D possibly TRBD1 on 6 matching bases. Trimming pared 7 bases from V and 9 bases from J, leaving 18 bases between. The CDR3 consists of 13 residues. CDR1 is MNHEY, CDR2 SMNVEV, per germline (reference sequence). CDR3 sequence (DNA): TGTGCCAGCAAACCTCGCCAGGGGTCGAGCTACACCTTC. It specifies CASKPRQGSSYTF.

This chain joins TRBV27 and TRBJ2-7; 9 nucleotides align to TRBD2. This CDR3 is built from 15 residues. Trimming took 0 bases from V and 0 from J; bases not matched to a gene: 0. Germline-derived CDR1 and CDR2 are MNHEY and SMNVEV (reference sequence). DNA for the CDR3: TGTGCCAGCAGTTTATCTAGCGGGAGCTCCTACGAGCAGTACTTC. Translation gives CASSLSSGSSYEQYF.

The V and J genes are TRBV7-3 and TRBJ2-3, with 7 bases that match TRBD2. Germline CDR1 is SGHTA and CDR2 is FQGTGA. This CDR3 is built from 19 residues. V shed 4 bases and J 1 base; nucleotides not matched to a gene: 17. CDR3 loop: CASSSTPPSGAWGTDTQYF. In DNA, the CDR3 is TGTGCCAGCAGCTCAACCCCCCCCAGCGGGGCGTGGGGCACAGATACGCAGTATTTT.

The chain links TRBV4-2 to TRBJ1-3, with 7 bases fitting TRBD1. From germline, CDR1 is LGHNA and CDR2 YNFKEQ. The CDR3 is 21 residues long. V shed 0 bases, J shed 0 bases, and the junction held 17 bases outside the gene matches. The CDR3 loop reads CASSQELIAGGRISSGNTIYF. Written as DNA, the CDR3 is TGTGCCAGCAGCCAAGAACTCATCGCAGGGGGGAGGATCAGCTCTGGAAACACCATATATTTT.